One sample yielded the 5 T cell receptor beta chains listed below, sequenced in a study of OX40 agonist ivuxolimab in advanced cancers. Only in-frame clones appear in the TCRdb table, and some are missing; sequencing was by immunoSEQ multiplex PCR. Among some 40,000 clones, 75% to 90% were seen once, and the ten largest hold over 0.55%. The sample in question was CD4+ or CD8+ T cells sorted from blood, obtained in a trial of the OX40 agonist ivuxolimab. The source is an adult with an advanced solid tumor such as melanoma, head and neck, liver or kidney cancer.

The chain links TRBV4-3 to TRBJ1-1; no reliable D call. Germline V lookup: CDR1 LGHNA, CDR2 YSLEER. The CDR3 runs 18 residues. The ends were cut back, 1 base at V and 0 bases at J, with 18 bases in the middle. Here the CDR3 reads CASSQVSEANPLNTEAFF. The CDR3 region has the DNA TGCGCCAGCAGCCAAGTCAGTGAGGCAAACCCTTTGAACACTGAAGCTTTCTTT.

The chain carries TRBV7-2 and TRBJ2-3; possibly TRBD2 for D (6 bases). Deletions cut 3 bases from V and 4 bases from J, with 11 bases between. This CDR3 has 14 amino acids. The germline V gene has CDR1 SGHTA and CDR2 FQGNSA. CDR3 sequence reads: CASSFLAFPDTQYF. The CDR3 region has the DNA TGTGCCAGCAGCTTCCTAGCGTTCCCAGATACGCAGTATTTT.

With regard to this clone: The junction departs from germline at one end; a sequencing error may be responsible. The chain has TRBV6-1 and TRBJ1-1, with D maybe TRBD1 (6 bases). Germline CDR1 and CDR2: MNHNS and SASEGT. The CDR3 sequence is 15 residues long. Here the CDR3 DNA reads TGTGCCAGCACTGAAAGGGGGGCGGGAAACACTGAAGCTTTCTTT. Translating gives CASTERGAGNTEAFF.

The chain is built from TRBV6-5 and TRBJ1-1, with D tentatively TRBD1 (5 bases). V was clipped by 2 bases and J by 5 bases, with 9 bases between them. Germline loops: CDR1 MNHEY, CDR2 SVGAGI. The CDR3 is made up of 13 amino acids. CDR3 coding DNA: TGTGCCAGCAGTTACCCAGGGAGGACTGAAGCTTTCTTT. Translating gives CASSYPGRTEAFF.

CDR3 protein: CASSNPRANYGYTF. CDR3 coding DNA: TGTGCCAGTAGTAACCCTCGGGCCAACTATGGCTACACCTTC. The rearrangement joins TRBV19 to TRBJ1-2; the D is unclear. The V and J ends lost 4 bases and 2 bases respectively, with 11 bases between them. CDR1 is LNHDA and CDR2 is SQIVND in the germline V gene (reference sequence). There are 14 residues in the CDR3.